Listed here are 27 T cell receptor beta chains from one sample, sequenced in a study of T cell clonality in common variable immunodeficiency. Study-level findings and limits: Fewer deletions and N-nucleotide insertions were reportedly seen in common variable immunodeficiency TCR beta sequences.

TCRdb's copy holds only in-frame clones and misses some; the assay was immunoSEQ multiplex PCR. There are about 34,000 clones in the sample, none observed a single time. For these receptors, no antigen is known. Sequenced: peripheral blood mononuclear cells. The receptors were sampled from a human donor with common variable immunodeficiency.

This clone came up many times. The read ends 3 residues shy of where the CDR3 ends; the end is completed using the germline J gene. The V gene is TRBV20-1, the J gene TRBJ1-1, with 7 bases fitting TRBD1. V lost 6 bases to trimming and J lost 6 bases; unmatched junction nucleotides: 22. The CDR3 sequence is 17 residues long. The germline CDR1 and CDR2 sequences are DFQATT and SNEGSKA (reference sequence). CDR3 sequence: CSAHADRLWKRMAEAFF. CDR3 DNA (partial): TGCAGTGCCCATGCGGACAGGCTTTGGAAGAGGATGGCTGAA.

This clone was seen ten or more times. The read gets to within 3 residues of the CDR3 end, and the germline J gene fills in the rest. The chain links TRBV9 to TRBJ2-2, with D uncertain. The germline V gene has CDR1 SGDLS and CDR2 YYNGEE. There are 18 residues in the CDR3. V was shortened by 2 bases and J by 4 bases, with 21 bases between the two germline ends. CDR3 DNA (partial): TGTGCCAGCAGCGTCCTACCGGAACCTCGTACGGGCACCGGGGAG. Protein sequence: CASSVLPEPRTGTGE. The complete CDR3 sequence is CASSVLPEPRTGTGELFF.

In this sample, this clone turned up a few times. The CDR3 goes on 3 residues after the read ends, and that part is filled in from the germline J gene. This chain links TRBV2 with TRBJ1-1; D remains unclear. Per germline, CDR1 SNHLY and CDR2 FYNNEI. V dropped 11 bases and J dropped 4 bases, with 14 bases sitting between them. The CDR3 length is 12 residues. The CDR3 DNA, read in part, is TGTGCCGGCGCGCCGGCAGGCACTGAA. This sequence encodes CAGAPAGTE. The whole CDR3 sequence reads CAGAPAGTEAFF.

Comments on this clone: The read terminates 3 residues before the CDR3 end, so the remaining end is supplied by the germline J gene. This chain links TRBV7-2 with TRBJ2-2; the match to TRBD2 covers 10 bases. Germline V gene data show CDR1 as SGHTA and CDR2 as FQGNSA. After removal of 7 bases from V and 1 base from J, the junction contained 3 bases not matched to a gene. This CDR3 has 15 amino acids. CDR3 sequence: CASNPSGRNTGELFF. Partial CDR3 DNA: TGTGCCAGCAACCCTAGCGGGAGGAACACCGGGGAG.

This clone has a count of ten or more. The read ends 3 residues before the CDR3 terminus; that terminus is restored from the germline J gene. The chain carries TRBV5-1 and TRBJ2-1; 10 bases fit TRBD1. This CDR3 region has 21 residues. The germline gives CDR1 SGHRS, CDR2 YFSETQ. Trimming cost V 0 bases and J 0 bases; bases outside gene matches: 15. CDR3 amino acids: CASSLAEGTGVAGASYNEQFF. CDR3 bases read: TGCGCCAGCAGCTTGGCCGAGGGGACAGGGGTGGCGGGGGCCTCCTACAATGAG. Drawing the rest from reference TRBV5-1 and TRBJ2-1, the complete variable domain is KAGVTQTPRYLIKTRGQQVTLSCSPISGHRSVSWYQQTPGQGLQFLFEYFSETQRNKGNFPGRFSGRQFSNSRSEMNVSTLELGDSALYLCASSLAEGTGVAGASYNEQFFGPGTRLTVL.

This clone occurred many times. The read ends 3 residues early relative to the CDR3; the germline J gene fills the gap. The chain couples TRBV2 to TRBJ2-5; 9 bases are a match to TRBD2. This CDR3 contains 14 residues. CDR1 and CDR2 from the germline V gene are SNHLY and FYNNEI. Trimming cost V 5 bases and J 1 base; bases outside gene matches: 2. This CDR3 reads CASSLAGVQETQYF. The part of the CDR3 DNA that was read is TGTGCCAGCAGTTTAGCGGGGGTCCAAGAGACC.

The table lists this clone with many counts. The missing CDR3 end, 3 residues past where the read stops, is filled in from the germline J gene. The chain uses TRBV5-4 and TRBJ2-7, with D possibly TRBD2 on 6 matching bases. Germline V gene sequence: CDR1 SGHNT, CDR2 YYREEE (reference sequence). Trimming took 1 base from V and 2 from J, leaving 13 bases between them. This CDR3 region has 15 residues. The chain's CDR3 is CASSLIGGSTYEQYF. The covered CDR3 bases are TGTGCCAGCAGCTTGATTGGGGGGAGCACCTACGAG.

This clone appeared a few times. The CDR3 loop is CSARQGDSNQPQHF. The sequenced CDR3 bases are TGCAGCGCCCGCCAGGGGGATAGCAATCAGCCC. The rearrangement links TRBV29-1 to TRBJ1-5; 7 nucleotides align to TRBD1. The CDR3 end is not reached by the read, which stops 3 residues before it; the germline J gene fills it in. Germline trimming cut 7 bases from V and 0 bases from J; bases unmatched to any gene: 6. Germline CDR1 reads SQVTM; CDR2 reads ANQGSEA. The CDR3 has 14 amino acids.

This clone appeared many times. The read halts 3 residues ahead of the CDR3 end, with the missing end drawn from the germline J gene. The chain links TRBV29-1 to TRBJ2-5, with D possibly being TRBD1 (5 bases). Germline CDR1 SQVTM, CDR2 ANQGSEA. The CDR3 consists of 12 residues. Trimming took 8 bases from V and 2 from J, leaving 12 bases between them. The CDR3 DNA, read in part, is TGCAGCACAGGAGCCCTACAAGAGACC. Protein: CSTGALQET. The whole CDR3 reads CSTGALQETQYF.

About this clone: The read terminates 3 residues before the CDR3 end, so the remaining end is supplied by the germline J gene. V and J are TRBV18 and TRBJ1-6; 8 positions match TRBD1. The germline V gene has CDR1 KGHSH and CDR2 LQKENI. The CDR3 is 18 amino acids. Losses at the gene ends were 6 bases for V and 0 bases for J; bases not matched to a gene: 10. CDR3 amino acids: CASSHRTGPPSYNSPLHF. CDR3 bases read: TGTGCCAGCTCCCACCGGACAGGGCCTCCCTCCTATAATTCACCC.

Comment on this clone: The read ends 3 residues before the CDR3 terminus; that terminus is restored from the germline J gene. The V and J genes are TRBV7-2 and TRBJ2-1, with TRBD2 as a possible D gene (5 bases). This CDR3 has 15 residues. Germline assignment: CDR1 SGHTA and CDR2 FQGNSA. V was trimmed by 5 bases and J by 5 bases, leaving 16 bases between them. Incomplete CDR3 DNA: TGTGCCAGCAGCGCAGCGGTGGGATGGAACAATGAG. Its protein is CASSAAVGWNNE. The CDR3 as a whole reads CASSAAVGWNNEQFF.

This clone has a count of ten or more. The read comes to an end 3 residues before the CDR3 does, leaving the germline J gene to fill in the end. This sequence joins TRBV29-1 and TRBJ2-1; 10 nucleotides line up with TRBD2. The ends lost 0 bases at V and 0 bases at J; junction bases unmatched: 14. Germline-derived CDR1 and CDR2 are SQVTM and ANQGSEA. This CDR3 spans 20 amino acids. This CDR3 is CSVEEIAGGTSQSSYNEQFF. The CDR3 DNA, read in part, is TGCAGCGTTGAAGAAATAGCGGGAGGTACTTCACAGAGCTCCTACAATGAG.

This clone has ten or more counts. One junction end disagrees with the germline gene, perhaps due to a read error. The CDR3 extends 3 residues past the end of the read, so its final part is completed from the germline J gene. The chain employs TRBV7-6 and TRBJ2-3; tentative D call: TRBD2 (5 bases). This CDR3 has 16 residues. CDR1 is SGHVS, CDR2 FNYEAQ, per germline. The sequenced part of the CDR3 DNA is TGTGCCAGCAGCTTAGGTAATAGCGTGAGCAGAGATACG. This codes for CASSLGNSVSRDT. The entire CDR3 sequence reads CASSLGNSVSRDTQYF.

Concerning this clone itself: Read coverage stops 3 residues before the CDR3 terminus; the germline J gene supplies the remainder. The J gene is TRBJ2-5, the V gene TRBV10-3, with TRBD1 identical over 8 bases. The J segment lost 5 bases and the V segment lost 10 bases, leaving 9 bases of the junction unmatched. The CDR3 loop spans 13 amino acids. Germline V lookup: CDR1 ENHRY, CDR2 SYGVKD. The CDR3 bases that were read are TGTGCCACGACAGGGGAAGAGGGGGAGACC. Encoded protein: CATTGEEGET. The CDR3 in its entirety is CATTGEEGETQYF.

At least ten counts were recorded for this clone. The CDR3 end lies 3 residues beyond the end of the read and is filled in from the germline J gene. The chain has TRBV7-9 and TRBJ2-7; 7 bases line up with TRBD2. Germline loops: CDR1 SEHNR, CDR2 FQNEAQ (reference sequence). Unmatched junction bases numbered 7, after V lost 11 bases and J lost 0 bases. The CDR3 runs 13 residues. The sequenced part of the CDR3 DNA is TGTGCCTCAGCCGCTAGCGGCTCCTACGAG. Translation gives CASAASGSYE. The whole CDR3 reads CASAASGSYEQYF. Using reference TRBV7-9 and TRBJ2-7 for the parts outside the CDR3, the full variable domain is DTGVSQNPRHKITKRGQNVTFRCDPISEHNRLYWYRQTLGQGPEFLTYFQNEAQLEKSRLLSDRFSAERPKGSFSTLEIQRTEQGDSAMYLCASAASGSYEQYFGPGTRLTVT.

This clone appeared a few times. The sequenced fragment ends 3 residues before the CDR3 boundary, so the rest is inferred from the germline J gene. The V gene is TRBV13, the J gene TRBJ1-1; no firm D call. This CDR3 contains 12 residues. The germline V and J ends were trimmed by 6 bases and 5 bases, with 10 bases remaining between them. Germline lookup yields CDR1 PRHDT and CDR2 FYEKMQ (reference sequence). The chain's CDR3 is CASSNSLTEAFF. The CDR3 DNA, read in part, is TGTGCCAGCAGTAACAGTTTGACTGAA. The full variable domain, completed using reference TRBV13 and TRBJ1-1, is AAGVIQSPRHLIKEKRETATLKCYPIPRHDTVYWYQQGPGQDPQFLISFYEKMQSDKGSIPDRFSAQQFSDYHSELNMSSLELGDSALYFCASSNSLTEAFFGQGTRLTVV.

This clone was recorded at least ten times. Read coverage stops 3 residues before the CDR3 terminus; the germline J gene supplies the remainder. The rearrangement joins TRBV18 to TRBJ2-2, with a tentative D call TRBD2 (6 bases). Between the trimmed V and J ends, which lost 1 base and 0 bases, there was a span of 12 bases. The length of the CDR3 is 17 residues. Germline loops: CDR1 KGHSH, CDR2 LQKENI. CDR3 DNA, as far as it was read: TGTGCCAGCTCACCACGACTAGTCGGATCGAACACCGGGGAG. This encodes CASSPRLVGSNTGE. In full, the CDR3 reads CASSPRLVGSNTGELFF.

This clone turned up a few times. Sequencing ends 3 residues short of the CDR3 end; the germline J gene provides the rest. The chain combines TRBV5-1 with TRBJ2-1; perhaps TRBD1 as D (6 bases). Trimming removed 0 bases from V and 2 bases from J, with 9 bases in between. The germline CDR1 and CDR2 sequences are SGHRS and YFSETQ. The CDR3 contains 15 residues. The CDR3 is CASSLEGGTYNEQFF. Partial CDR3 DNA: TGCGCCAGCAGCTTGGAAGGGGGAACCTACAATGAG. Full variable domain (rest looked up from reference TRBV5-1 and TRBJ2-1): KAGVTQTPRYLIKTRGQQVTLSCSPISGHRSVSWYQQTPGQGLQFLFEYFSETQRNKGNFPGRFSGRQFSNSRSEMNVSTLELGDSALYLCASSLEGGTYNEQFFGPGTRLTVL.

This clone was observed a handful of times. The CDR3 end is not reached by the read, which stops 3 residues before it; the germline J gene fills it in. The chain employs TRBV18 and TRBJ1-1; possibly TRBD1 for D (6 bases). V was trimmed by 0 bases and J by 4 bases, leaving 21 bases between them. The germline V gene encodes CDR1 KGHSH and CDR2 LQKENI. This CDR3 contains 18 residues. The sequenced part of the CDR3 DNA is TGTGCCAGCTCACCACCCAGGGGCGCATTCGTTTCTGGCACTGAA. It yields the protein CASSPPRGAFVSGTE. The full CDR3 is CASSPPRGAFVSGTEAFF.

In its sample, this clone was seen a few times. The read ends 3 residues before the CDR3 terminus; that terminus is restored from the germline J gene. The chain combines TRBV19 with TRBJ2-7; 11 positions match TRBD2. Per the germline V gene, CDR1 is LNHDA and CDR2 is SQIVND (reference sequence). This CDR3 is built from 17 residues. After removal of 6 bases from V and 0 bases from J, the junction contained 10 bases not matched to a gene. This CDR3 is CASSRGLAGPSSYEQYF. The part of the CDR3 DNA that was read is TGTGCCAGTAGCCGAGGACTAGCGGGCCCGAGCTCCTACGAG. The full variable domain, in which reference TRBV19 and TRBJ2-7 provide the parts outside the CDR3, is DGGITQSPKYLFRKEGQNVTLSCEQNLNHDAMYWYRQDPGQGLRLIYYSQIVNDFQKGDIAEGYSVSREKKESFPLTVTSAQKNPTAFYLCASSRGLAGPSSYEQYFGPGTRLTVT.

This clone was counted at least ten times. The sequenced CDR3 bases are TGTGCCATACCCGGGACAGGGGGCGCCGGGACCGGCTTTGAA. It is translated as CAIPGTGGAGTGFE. The whole CDR3 protein reads CAIPGTGGAGTGFEAFF. The V gene is TRBV10-3, the J gene TRBJ1-1, with 12 bases fitting TRBD1. With the read ending 3 residues before the CDR3 end, the germline J gene is used to fill in that end. CDR1 and CDR2 from the germline V gene are ENHRY and SYGVKD. J lost 7 bases, V lost 9 bases, and 18 bases had no gene match. The CDR3 extends over 17 amino acids.

Here the CDR3 reads CASSQGLAGPYEQYF. Incomplete CDR3 DNA: TGTGCCAGCAGCCAGGGACTAGCGGGCCCCTACGAG. The chain has TRBV5-4 and TRBJ2-7; TRBD2 aligns across 12 bases. Coverage ceases 3 residues before the CDR3 finishes, and the germline J gene fills in the end. This CDR3 contains 15 residues. V lost 4 bases, J lost 2 bases, and 4 bases stayed unmatched. The germline V gene has CDR1 SGHNT and CDR2 YYREEE (reference sequence).

A note on this clone: The CDR3 end falls 3 residues outside the read, so it is completed with the germline J gene. The rearrangement uses TRBV6-1 and TRBJ1-2; D is undetermined. The CDR3 length is 15 residues. Trimming shortened V by 3 bases and J by 3 bases, and 14 bases separated the two germline ends. Germline-derived CDR1 and CDR2 are MNHNS and SASEGT. CDR3 in amino acids: CASSEGRTGHYGYTF. The covered CDR3 bases are TGTGCCAGCAGTGAGGGCCGTACCGGCCACTATGGC.

To note about this clone: The read stops 3 residues short of the end of the CDR3; the missing end is completed from the germline J gene. The V gene is TRBV19, the J gene TRBJ1-5, with TRBD1 matching over 9 bases. The CDR3 consists of 14 residues. Looked up from germline, CDR1 is LNHDA and CDR2 is SQIVND (reference sequence). Trimming removed 10 bases from V and 4 bases from J; junction bases left unmatched: 8. Partial CDR3 DNA: TGTGCCACCGGGGGACAGGGTGTGAATCAGCCC. Amino acids: CATGGQGVNQP. The complete CDR3 protein is CATGGQGVNQPQHF.

This clone appeared many times. Coverage ceases 3 residues before the CDR3 finishes, and the germline J gene fills in the end. V is TRBV6-2 or TRBV6-3 and J is TRBJ1-2, with 8 nucleotides matching TRBD1. J was trimmed by 4 bases and V by 0 bases; bases with no gene match: 4. Germline loops: CDR1 MNHEY, CDR2 SVGEGT. The CDR3 has 15 amino acids. CDR3 bases read: TGTGCCAGCAGTTACTCGGCAGGGGGCGGCTATGGC. Its protein is CASSYSAGGGYG. In full, the CDR3 reads CASSYSAGGGYGYTF.

On this clone: The read stops 3 residues short of the end of the CDR3; the missing end is completed from the germline J gene. This chain connects TRBV7-7 to TRBJ1-2; tentative D call: TRBD1 (5 bases). Deletions cut 3 bases from V and 6 bases from J, with 20 bases between. CDR1 is SSHAT, CDR2 FNYEAQ, per germline (reference sequence). The CDR3 loop spans 16 amino acids. CDR3 DNA, as far as it was read: TGTGCCAGCAGCTTCTACCCGCGGGGCGAATGGGATGGC. Protein sequence: CASSFYPRGEWDG. The entire CDR3 sequence reads CASSFYPRGEWDGYTF.

This clone has a handful of counts. Sequencing ends 3 residues short of the CDR3 end; the germline J gene provides the rest. The chain couples TRBV2 to TRBJ2-1; no clear D gene. The length of the CDR3 is 11 residues. Germline V lookup: CDR1 SNHLY, CDR2 FYNNEI. V lost 1 base and J lost 9, with 4 bases in between. The CDR3 is CASSEEGEQFF. Incomplete CDR3 DNA: TGTGCCAGCAGTGAAGAGGGTGAG. The complete variable domain, with remaining parts taken from reference TRBV2 and TRBJ2-1, reads EPEVTQTPSHQVTQMGQEVILRCVPISNHLYFYWYRQILGQKVEFLVSFYNNEISEKSEIFDDQFSVERPDGSNFTLKIRSTKLEDSAMYFCASSEEGEQFFGPGTRLTVL.